This entry is about one TCR beta chain. Its matching antigen is unknown. The sample is drawn from a study of cytomegalovirus exposure and HLA in healthy donors. Overall study results and limits: Per published reports, the classifier diagnosed cytomegalovirus status with high specificity and sensitivity.

60 Vbeta and 13 Jbeta primers were used in PCR. Sequencing was performed with immunoSEQ multiplex PCR; in TCRdb, only in-frame clones are kept and a portion is missing. The sample carries roughly 200,000 clones, around three quarters recorded once. This CDR3 comprises 13 residues. Per the germline V gene, CDR1 is SNHLY and CDR2 is FYNNEI. V lost 3 bases and J 0 bases, leaving 5 bases between the germline ends. The sequenced sample consisted of PBMCs. The chain carries TRBV2 and TRBJ1-1, with D uncertain. This clonotype was obtained from a woman aged 25 to 39 in good health and CMV-seropositive. The CDR3 DNA reads as TGTGCCAGCAGTGACCAGGTGAACACTGAAGCTTTCTTT. Its translation is CASSDQVNTEAFF.